The following is a T cell receptor (beta chain) sequence with its context. The CDR3 runs 13 residues. Trimming took 4 bases from V and 8 from J; bases not matched to a gene: 6. This sample is part of a study of blood T cell repertoires in COVID-19. Study background: The study drew acute and convalescent COVID-19 samples from the United States, Italy and Spain.

Here immunoSEQ multiplex PCR was the method, and the copy in TCRdb shows in-frame clones only, minus some. The sample lists approximately 190,000 clones, about 85% occurring once. This sequence joins TRBV12-3 or TRBV12-4 and TRBJ1-2; 8 bases line up with TRBD1. Sequencing input: peripheral blood. The sequence derives from a human donor in a cohort sampled during active COVID-19. This chain's CDR3 is CASSYDRGFGYTF. In DNA form, the CDR3 reads TGTGCCAGCAGTTACGACAGGGGTTTCGGCTACACCTTC.